This TCR beta chain was recovered during a study of post-analysis software for immune sequencing data. Whole-study findings and limits: Controls had lower frequencies than patients of 4 or 5 TRBV segments, which included TRBV5-6, TRBV5-1 and TRBV20-1.

Prepared libraries of TCR beta cDNA carried unique molecular identifiers. Each batch of roughly 1 to 11 million T cells produced hundreds of thousands of cDNA molecules. TCRdb recomputed calls from the PCR reads with MiXCR, one row per CDR3 protein. The sample records fewer than 850,000 distinct CDR3 sequences, 25% to 30% being singletons. From germline, CDR1 is SQVTM and CDR2 ANQGSEA. The CDR3 totals 14 residues. V shed 4 bases and J shed 8 bases, with 18 bases lying between them. A word on this clonotype: Its antigen is still unknown.

This chain uses TRBV29-1 with TRBJ2-1; D assignment may be TRBD1 or TRBD2 (5 bases each). This receptor was taken from a girl aged 10-17 years with multiple sclerosis. The sequenced sample consisted of blood. CDR3 sequence: CSVVRGAVSHEQFF. The CDR3 DNA is TGCAGCGTTGTAAGGGGAGCGGTCAGCCATGAGCAGTTCTTC.